This T cell receptor (beta chain) was sequenced for a study of blood T cell repertoires in COVID-19. Original handling: Reference gene primer amplification gave nucleated cell count estimates. The table came from immunoSEQ multiplex PCR; TCRdb's copy has only in-frame clones and leaves some out. V, J and clone size are those of that table, while D and trimming were read from the DNA. Altogether approximately 45,000 clones are present, 65% to 90% being singletons, with the ten largest covering around 2.9%. CDR3 length: 16 amino acids. Germline lookup yields CDR1 SNHLY and CDR2 FYNNEI. Trimming cost V 6 bases and J 0 bases, with 14 bases left between them.

The TCR sequence derives from a woman aged 80 or over with acute or convalescent COVID-19. The chain carries TRBV2 and TRBJ1-4; a weak D match, TRBD1 (6 bases). Sequenced: peripheral blood. CDR3 sequence: CASSLGTSATNEKLFF. The CDR3 DNA sequence: TGTGCCAGCAGCCTCGGGACATCTGCAACTAATGAAAAACTGTTTTTT.